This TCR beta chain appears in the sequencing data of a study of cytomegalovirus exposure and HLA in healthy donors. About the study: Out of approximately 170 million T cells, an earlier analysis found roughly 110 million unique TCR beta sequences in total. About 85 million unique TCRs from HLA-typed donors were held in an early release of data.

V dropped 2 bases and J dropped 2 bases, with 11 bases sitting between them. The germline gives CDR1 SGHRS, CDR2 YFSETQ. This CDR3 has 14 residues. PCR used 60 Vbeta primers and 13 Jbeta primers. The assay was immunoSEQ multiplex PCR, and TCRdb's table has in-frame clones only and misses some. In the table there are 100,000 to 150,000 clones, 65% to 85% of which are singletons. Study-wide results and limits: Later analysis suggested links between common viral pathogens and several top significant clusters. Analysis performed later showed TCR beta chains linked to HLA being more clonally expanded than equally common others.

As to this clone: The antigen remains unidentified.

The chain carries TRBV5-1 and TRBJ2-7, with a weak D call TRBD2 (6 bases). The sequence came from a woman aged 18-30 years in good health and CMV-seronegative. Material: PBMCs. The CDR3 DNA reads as TGCGCCAGCAGCTTCTCCCGGGGGACCTACGAGCAGTACTTC. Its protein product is CASSFSRGTYEQYF. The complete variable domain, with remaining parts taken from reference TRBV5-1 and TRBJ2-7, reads KAGVTQTPRYLIKTRGQQVTLSCSPISGHRSVSWYQQTPGQGLQFLFEYFSETQRNKGNFPGRFSGRQFSNSRSEMNVSTLELGDSALYLCASSFSRGTYEQYFGPGTRLTVT.